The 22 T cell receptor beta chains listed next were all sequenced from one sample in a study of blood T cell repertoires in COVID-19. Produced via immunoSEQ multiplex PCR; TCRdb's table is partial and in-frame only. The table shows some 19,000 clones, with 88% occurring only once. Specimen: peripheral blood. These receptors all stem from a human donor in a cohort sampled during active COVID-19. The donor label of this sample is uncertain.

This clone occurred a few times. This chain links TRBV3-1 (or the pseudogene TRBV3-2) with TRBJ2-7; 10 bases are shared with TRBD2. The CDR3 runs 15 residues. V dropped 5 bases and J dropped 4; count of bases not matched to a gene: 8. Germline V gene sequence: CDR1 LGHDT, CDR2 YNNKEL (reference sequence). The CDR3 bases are TGTGCCAGCAGCAGTTCCCGGACTAGCGGTTACGAGCAGTACTTC. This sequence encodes CASSSSRTSGYEQYF.

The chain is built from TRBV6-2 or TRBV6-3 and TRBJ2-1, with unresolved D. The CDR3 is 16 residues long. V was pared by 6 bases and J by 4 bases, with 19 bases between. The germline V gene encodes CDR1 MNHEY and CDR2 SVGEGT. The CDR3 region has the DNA TGTGCCAGCAGACCTTCGCTGGCGTACTATTACAATGAGCAGTTCTTC. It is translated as CASRPSLAYYYNEQFF.

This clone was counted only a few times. CDR3 DNA: TGCGCCAGCAGCCAGACAGGGTCAGGGGAGCCCCAGCATTTT. Translated, it gives CASSQTGSGEPQHF. The rearrangement joins TRBV4-1 to TRBJ1-5, with TRBD1 matching over 7 bases. CDR3 length: 14 residues. From germline, CDR1 is MGHRA and CDR2 YSYEKL. J was trimmed by 8 bases and V by 3 bases; bases with no gene match: 7.

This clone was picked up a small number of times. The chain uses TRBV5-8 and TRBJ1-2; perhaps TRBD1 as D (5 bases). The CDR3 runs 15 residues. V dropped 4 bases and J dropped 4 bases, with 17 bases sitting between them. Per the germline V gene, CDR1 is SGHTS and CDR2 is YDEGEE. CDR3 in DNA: TGTGCCAGCAGCCATAGACAGCCCACTATCTATGGCTACACCTTC. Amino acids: CASSHRQPTIYGYTF. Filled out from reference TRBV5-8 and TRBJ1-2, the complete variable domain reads EAGVTQSPTHLIKTRGQQATLRCSPISGHTSVYWYQQALGLGLQFLLWYDEGEERNRGNFPPRFSGRQFPNYSSELNVNALELEDSALYLCASSHRQPTIYGYTFGSGTRLTVV.

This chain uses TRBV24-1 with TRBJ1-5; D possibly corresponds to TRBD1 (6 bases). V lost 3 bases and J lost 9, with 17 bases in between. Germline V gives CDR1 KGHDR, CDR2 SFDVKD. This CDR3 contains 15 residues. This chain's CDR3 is CATSDTGAGVGPQHF. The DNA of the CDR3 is TGTGCCACCAGTGATACCGGGGCAGGGGTGGGGCCCCAGCATTTT.

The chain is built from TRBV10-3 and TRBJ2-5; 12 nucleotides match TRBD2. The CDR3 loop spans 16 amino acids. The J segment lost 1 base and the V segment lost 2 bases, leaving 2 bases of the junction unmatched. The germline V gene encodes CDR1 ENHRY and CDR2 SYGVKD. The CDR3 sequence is CAISELAGGPQETQYF. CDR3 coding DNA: TGTGCCATCAGTGAGCTAGCGGGAGGGCCCCAAGAGACCCAGTACTTC.

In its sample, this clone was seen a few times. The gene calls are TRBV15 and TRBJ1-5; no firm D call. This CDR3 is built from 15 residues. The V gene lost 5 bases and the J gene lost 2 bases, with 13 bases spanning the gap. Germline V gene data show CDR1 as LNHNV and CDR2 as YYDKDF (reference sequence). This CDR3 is CATSSRRTGNQPQHF. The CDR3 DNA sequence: TGTGCCACCAGCTCGCGGCGAACGGGCAATCAGCCCCAGCATTTT.

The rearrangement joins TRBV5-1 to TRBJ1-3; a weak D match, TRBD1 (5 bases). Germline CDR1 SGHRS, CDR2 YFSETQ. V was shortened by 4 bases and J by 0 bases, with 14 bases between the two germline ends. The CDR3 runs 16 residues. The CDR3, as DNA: TGCGCCAGCAGCATGGGGGACGGGAGCTCTGGAAACACCATATATTTT. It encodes CASSMGDGSSGNTIYF.

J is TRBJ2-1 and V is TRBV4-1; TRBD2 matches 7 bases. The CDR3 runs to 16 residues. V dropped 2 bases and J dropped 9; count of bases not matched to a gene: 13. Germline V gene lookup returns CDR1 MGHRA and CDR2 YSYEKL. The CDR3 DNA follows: TGCGCCAGCAGCCAAAATCCCGGACTAGTCCTTCGTGAGCAGTTCTTC. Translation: CASSQNPGLVLREQFF.

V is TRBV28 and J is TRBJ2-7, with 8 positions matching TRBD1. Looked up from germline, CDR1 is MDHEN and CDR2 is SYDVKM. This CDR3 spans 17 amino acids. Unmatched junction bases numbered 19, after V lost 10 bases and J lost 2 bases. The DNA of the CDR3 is TGTGCCACTCTAAGTACATACCCCGACAGGGGAGCCTACGAGCAGTACTTC. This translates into CATLSTYPDRGAYEQYF.

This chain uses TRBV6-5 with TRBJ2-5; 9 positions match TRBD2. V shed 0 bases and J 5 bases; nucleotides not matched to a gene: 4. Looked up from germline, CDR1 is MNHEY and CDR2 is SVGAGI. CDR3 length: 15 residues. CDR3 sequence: CASSYSLAGFETQYF. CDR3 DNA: TGTGCCAGCAGTTACTCCCTAGCGGGATTCGAGACCCAGTACTTC.

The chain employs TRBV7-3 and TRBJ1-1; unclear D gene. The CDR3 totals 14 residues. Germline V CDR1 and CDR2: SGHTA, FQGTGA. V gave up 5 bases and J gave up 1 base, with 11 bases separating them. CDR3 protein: CASSAQATNTEAFF. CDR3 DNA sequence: TGTGCCAGCAGCGCCCAGGCTACGAACACTGAAGCTTTCTTT. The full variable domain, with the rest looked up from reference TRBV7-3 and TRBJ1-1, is GAGVSQTPSNKVTEKGKYVELRCDPISGHTALYWYRQSLGQGPEFLIYFQGTGAADDSGLPNDRFFAVRPEGSVSTLKIQRTERGDSAVYLCASSAQATNTEAFFGQGTRLTVV.

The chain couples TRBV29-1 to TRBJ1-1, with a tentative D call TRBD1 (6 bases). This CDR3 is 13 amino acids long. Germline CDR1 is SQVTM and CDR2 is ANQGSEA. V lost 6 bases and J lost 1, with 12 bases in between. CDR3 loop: CSVRAGANTEAFF. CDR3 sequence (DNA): TGCAGCGTGAGGGCAGGGGCGAACACTGAAGCTTTCTTT.

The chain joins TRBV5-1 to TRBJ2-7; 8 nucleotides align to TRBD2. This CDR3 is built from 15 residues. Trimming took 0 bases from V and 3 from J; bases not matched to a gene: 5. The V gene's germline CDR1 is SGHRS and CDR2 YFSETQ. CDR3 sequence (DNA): TGCGCCAGCAGCTTGGGAGCGGGAGCAAACTACGAGCAGTACTTC. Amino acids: CASSLGAGANYEQYF.

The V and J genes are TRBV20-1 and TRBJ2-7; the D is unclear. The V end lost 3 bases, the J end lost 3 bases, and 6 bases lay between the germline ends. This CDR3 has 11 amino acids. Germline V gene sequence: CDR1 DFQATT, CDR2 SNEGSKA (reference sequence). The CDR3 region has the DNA TGCAGTGCTAGTCCGGTCTACGAGCAGTACTTC. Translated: CSASPVYEQYF.

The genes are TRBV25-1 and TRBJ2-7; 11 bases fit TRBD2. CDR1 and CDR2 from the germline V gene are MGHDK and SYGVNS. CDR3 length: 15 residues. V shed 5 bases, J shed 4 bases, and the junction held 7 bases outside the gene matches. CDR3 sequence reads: CASSSTGLAEYEQYF. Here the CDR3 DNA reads TGTGCCAGCAGTTCCACGGGACTAGCGGAATACGAGCAGTACTTC.

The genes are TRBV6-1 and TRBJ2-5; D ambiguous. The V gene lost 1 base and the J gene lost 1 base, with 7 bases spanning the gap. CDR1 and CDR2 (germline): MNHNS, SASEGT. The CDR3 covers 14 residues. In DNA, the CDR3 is TGTGCCAGCAGTGAAGGTCCGGGCCAAGAGACCCAGTACTTC. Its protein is CASSEGPGQETQYF.

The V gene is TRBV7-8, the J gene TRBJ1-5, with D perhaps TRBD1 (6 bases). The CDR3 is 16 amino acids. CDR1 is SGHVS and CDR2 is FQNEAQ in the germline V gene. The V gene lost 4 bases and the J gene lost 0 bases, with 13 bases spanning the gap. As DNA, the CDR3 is TGTGCCAGCAGCTCGGGACAACTCTATAGCAATCAGCCCCAGCATTTT. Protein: CASSSGQLYSNQPQHF.

Here the CDR3 DNA reads TGTGCCAGCAGGGGAAACAGGGGGCCGAGGACCGGGGAGCTGTTTTTT. Residues: CASRGNRGPRTGELFF. The rearrangement uses TRBV2 and TRBJ2-2, with 9 bases matching TRBD1. V was clipped by 6 bases and J by 5 bases; unmatched bases: 10. The CDR3 is made up of 16 amino acids. Germline assignment: CDR1 SNHLY and CDR2 FYNNEI.

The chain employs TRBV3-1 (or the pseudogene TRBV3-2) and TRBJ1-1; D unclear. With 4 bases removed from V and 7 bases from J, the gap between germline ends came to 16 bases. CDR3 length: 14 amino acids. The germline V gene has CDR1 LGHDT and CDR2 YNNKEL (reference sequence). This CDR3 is CASSLSGGFGEAFF. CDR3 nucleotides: TGTGCCAGCAGCCTATCGGGTGGGTTCGGTGAAGCTTTCTTT.

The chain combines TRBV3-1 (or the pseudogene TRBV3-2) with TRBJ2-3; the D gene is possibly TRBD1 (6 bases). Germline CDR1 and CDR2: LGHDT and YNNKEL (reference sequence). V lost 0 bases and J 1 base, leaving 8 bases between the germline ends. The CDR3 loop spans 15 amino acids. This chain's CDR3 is CASSQDPGGTDTQYF. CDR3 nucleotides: TGTGCCAGCAGCCAAGATCCAGGGGGCACAGATACGCAGTATTTT.

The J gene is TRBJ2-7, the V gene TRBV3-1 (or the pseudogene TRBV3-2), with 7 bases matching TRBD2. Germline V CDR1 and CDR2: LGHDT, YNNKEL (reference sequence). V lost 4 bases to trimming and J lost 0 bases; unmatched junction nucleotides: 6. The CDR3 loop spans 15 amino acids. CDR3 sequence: CASSPAGGSSYEQYF. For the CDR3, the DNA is TGTGCCAGCAGCCCCGCCGGCGGGAGCTCCTACGAGCAGTACTTC.